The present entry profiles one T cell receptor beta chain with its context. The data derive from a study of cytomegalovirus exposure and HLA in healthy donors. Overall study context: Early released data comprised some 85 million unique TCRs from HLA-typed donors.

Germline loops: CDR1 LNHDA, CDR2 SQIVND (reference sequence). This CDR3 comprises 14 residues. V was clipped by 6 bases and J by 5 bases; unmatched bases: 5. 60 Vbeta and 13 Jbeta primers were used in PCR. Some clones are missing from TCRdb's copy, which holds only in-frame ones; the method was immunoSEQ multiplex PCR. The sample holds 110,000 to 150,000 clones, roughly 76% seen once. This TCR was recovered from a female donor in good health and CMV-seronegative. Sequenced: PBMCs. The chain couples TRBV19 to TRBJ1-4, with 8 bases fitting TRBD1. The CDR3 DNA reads TGTGCCAGTAGGCTGACAGGGGACAATGAAAAACTGTTTTTT. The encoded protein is CASRLTGDNEKLFF.